Below, 5 T cell receptor beta chains from the same sample are listed, as sequenced in a study of Graves' ophthalmopathy and Graves' hyperthyroidism. The TCR beta CDR3 regions underwent amplification from RNA transcripts. Following a first-round RT-PCR that used HTBI primers, a second-round multiplex PCR was carried out. TCRdb reprocessed the multiplex PCR reads with MiXCR, giving one entry per CDR3 protein. Of about 740,000 distinct CDR3 sequences listed, approximately 40% are singletons. Sequencing was performed on peripheral blood. Receptors were obtained from an adult man with Graves' ophthalmopathy.

The gene calls are TRBV20-1 and TRBJ2-5; D perhaps matches TRBD2 (6 bases). The CDR3 sequence is 13 residues long. The germline gives CDR1 DFQATT, CDR2 SNEGSKA (reference sequence). V lost 3 bases and J lost 2, with 10 bases in between. CDR3 sequence reads: CSASGGPQETQYF. CDR3 DNA sequence: TGCAGTGCTAGCGGGGGACCTCAAGAGACCCAGTACTTC.

This clonotype was seen a few times. V is TRBV6-5 and J is TRBJ1-5; the match to TRBD1 covers 7 bases. Trimming at V came to 2 bases and at J to 6 bases, leaving 4 bases not matched to a gene. The V gene's germline CDR1 is MNHEY and CDR2 SVGAGI. The CDR3 is 14 amino acids. This CDR3 reads CASSYRRGAQPQHF. In DNA form, the CDR3 reads TGTGCCAGCAGTTACCGCAGGGGGGCTCAGCCCCAGCATTTT.

The chain is built from TRBV12-3 or TRBV12-4 and TRBJ2-7; D is undetermined. This CDR3 has 14 residues. V lost 4 bases, J lost 5 bases, and 15 bases lay in between. The CDR3, as DNA: TGTGCCAGCAGTTCCAGCCCCCGTTCCCACGAGCAGTACTTC. Translating it yields CASSSSPRSHEQYF.

With respect to this clonotype: A read error may be the cause here, since a much bigger clone is one base away. The chain recombines TRBV7-9 with TRBJ1-3; 7 bases fit TRBD1. The germline V gene encodes CDR1 SEHNR and CDR2 FQNEAQ (reference sequence). The CDR3 has 15 residues. Here the CDR3 DNA reads TGTGCCAGCAGCCCGACAGGGAGCTCTGGAGACACCATATATTTT. Residues: CASSPTGSSGDTIYF.

This clonotype was seen only a few times. This chain joins TRBV20-1 and TRBJ2-3, with 12 bases lining up with TRBD2. Trimming at V came to 6 bases and at J to 4 bases, leaving 8 bases not matched to a gene. Per the germline V gene, CDR1 is DFQATT and CDR2 is SNEGSKA (reference sequence). The CDR3 covers 15 residues. The DNA for the CDR3 is TGCAGTGCCCTTTGGACTAGCGGGAACGCAGATACGCAGTATTTT. This gives the protein CSALWTSGNADTQYF.